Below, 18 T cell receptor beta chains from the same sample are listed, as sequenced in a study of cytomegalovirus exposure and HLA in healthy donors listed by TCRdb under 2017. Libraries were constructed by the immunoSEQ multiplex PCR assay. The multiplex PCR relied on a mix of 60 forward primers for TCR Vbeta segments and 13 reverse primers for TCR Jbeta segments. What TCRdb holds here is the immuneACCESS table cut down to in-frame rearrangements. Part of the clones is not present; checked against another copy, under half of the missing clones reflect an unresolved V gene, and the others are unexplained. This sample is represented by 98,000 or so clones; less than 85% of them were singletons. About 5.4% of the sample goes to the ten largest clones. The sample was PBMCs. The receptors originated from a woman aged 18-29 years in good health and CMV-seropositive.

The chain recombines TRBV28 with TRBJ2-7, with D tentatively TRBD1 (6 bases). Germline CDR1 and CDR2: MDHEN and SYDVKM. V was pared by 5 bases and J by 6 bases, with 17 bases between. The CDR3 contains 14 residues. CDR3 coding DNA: TGTGCCAGCAGTCTCATAACGGACAGCCGCGAGCAGTACTTC. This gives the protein CASSLITDSREQYF.

CDR3 in amino acids: CASSPGASGRGKQFF. DNA of the CDR3: TGTGCCAGCAGTCCTGGGGCTAGCGGGAGGGGAAAGCAGTTCTTC. This chain links TRBV6-5 with TRBJ2-1, with 12 bases identical to TRBD2. Per germline, CDR1 MNHEY and CDR2 SVGAGI. V dropped 5 bases and J dropped 11; count of bases not matched to a gene: 10. This CDR3 has 15 residues.

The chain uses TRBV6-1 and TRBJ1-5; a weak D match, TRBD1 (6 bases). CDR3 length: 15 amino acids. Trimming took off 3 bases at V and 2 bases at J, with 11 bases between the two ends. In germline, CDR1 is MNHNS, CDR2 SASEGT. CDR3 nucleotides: TGTGCCAGCAGTGAGATTCCAGGGGGCAATCAGCCCCAGCATTTT. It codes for CASSEIPGGNQPQHF.

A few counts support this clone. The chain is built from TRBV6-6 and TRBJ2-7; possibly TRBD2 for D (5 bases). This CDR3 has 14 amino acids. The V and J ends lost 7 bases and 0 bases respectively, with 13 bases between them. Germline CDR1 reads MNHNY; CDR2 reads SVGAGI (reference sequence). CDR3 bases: TGTGCCAGCACCCCGGACTCTACCTCCTACGAGCAGTACTTC. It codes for CASTPDSTSYEQYF.

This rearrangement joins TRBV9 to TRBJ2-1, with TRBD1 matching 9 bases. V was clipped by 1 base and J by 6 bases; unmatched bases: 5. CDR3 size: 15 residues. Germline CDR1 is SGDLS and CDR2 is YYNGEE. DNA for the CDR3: TGTGCCAGCAGCGTATCCTCGACAGGGGGCAATGAGCAGTTCTTC. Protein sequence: CASSVSSTGGNEQFF.

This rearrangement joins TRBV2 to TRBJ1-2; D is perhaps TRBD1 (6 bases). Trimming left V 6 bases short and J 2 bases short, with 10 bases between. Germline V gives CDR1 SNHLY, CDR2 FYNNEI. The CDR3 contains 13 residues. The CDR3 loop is CASSATGNYGYTF. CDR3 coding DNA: TGTGCCAGCAGCGCGACAGGCAACTATGGCTACACCTTC.

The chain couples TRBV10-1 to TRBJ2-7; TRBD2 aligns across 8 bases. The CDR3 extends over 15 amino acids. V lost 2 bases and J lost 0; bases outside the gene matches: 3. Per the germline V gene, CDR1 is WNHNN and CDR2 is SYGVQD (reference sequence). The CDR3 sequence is CASSELAGNSYEQYF. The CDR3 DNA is TGCGCCAGCAGTGAGCTAGCGGGCAACTCCTACGAGCAGTACTTC.

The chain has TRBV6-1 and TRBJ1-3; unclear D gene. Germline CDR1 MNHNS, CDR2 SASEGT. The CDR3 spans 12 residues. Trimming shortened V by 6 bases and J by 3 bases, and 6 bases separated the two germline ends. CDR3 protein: CASRRSGNTIYF. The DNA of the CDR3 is TGTGCCAGCAGGAGGAGTGGAAACACCATATATTTT.

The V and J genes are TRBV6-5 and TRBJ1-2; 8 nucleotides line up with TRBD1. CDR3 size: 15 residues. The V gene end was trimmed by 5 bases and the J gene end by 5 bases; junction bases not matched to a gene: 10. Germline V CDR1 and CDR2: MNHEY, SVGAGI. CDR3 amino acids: CASSRYSGGAYGYTF. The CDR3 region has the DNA TGTGCCAGCAGTCGGTATTCAGGGGGCGCTTATGGCTACACCTTC.

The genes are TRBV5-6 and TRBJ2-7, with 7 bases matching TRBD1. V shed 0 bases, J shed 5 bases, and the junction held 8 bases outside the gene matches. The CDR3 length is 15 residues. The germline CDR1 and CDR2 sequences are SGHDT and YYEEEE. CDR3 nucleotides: TGTGCCAGCAGCTTGGCTCAATTGGACAGGAACGAGCAGTACTTC. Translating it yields CASSLAQLDRNEQYF.

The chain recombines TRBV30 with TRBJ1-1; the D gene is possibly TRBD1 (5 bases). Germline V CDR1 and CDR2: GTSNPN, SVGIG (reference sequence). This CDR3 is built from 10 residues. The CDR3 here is CVGGWTEAFF. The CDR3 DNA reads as TGTGTCGGGGGGTGGACTGAAGCTTTCTTT.

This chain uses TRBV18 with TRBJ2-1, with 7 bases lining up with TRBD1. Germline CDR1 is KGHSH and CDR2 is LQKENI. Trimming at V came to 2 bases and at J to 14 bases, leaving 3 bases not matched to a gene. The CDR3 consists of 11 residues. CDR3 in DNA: TGTGCCAGCTCACCAAAGGGACAGAAGTTCTTC. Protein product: CASSPKGQKFF.

CDR3 protein: CASSVGGAGGELFF. In DNA form, the CDR3 reads TGCGCCAGCAGCGTCGGGGGAGCGGGCGGGGAGCTGTTTTTT. V is TRBV5-1 and J is TRBJ2-2, with D perhaps TRBD2 (6 bases). CDR3 size: 14 residues. Trimming removed 4 bases from V and 7 bases from J, with 14 bases in between. The germline V gene encodes CDR1 SGHRS and CDR2 YFSETQ.

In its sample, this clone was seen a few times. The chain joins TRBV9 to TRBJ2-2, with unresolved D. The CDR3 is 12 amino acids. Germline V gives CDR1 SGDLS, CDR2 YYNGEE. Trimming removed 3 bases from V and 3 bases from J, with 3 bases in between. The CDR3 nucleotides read TGTGCCAGCAGCGGAGACACCGGGGAGCTGTTTTTT. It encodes CASSGDTGELFF.

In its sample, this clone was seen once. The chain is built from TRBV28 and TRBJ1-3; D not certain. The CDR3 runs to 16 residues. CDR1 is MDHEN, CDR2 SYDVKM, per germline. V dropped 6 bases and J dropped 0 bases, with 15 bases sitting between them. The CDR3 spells CASSTHPQSSGNTIYF. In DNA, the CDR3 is TGTGCCAGCAGCACCCACCCACAAAGCTCTGGAAACACCATATATTTT.

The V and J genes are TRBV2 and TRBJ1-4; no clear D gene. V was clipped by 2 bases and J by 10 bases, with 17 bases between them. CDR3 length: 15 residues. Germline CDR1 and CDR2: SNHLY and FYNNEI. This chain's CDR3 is CASSEFGNDAGKLFF. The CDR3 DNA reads TGTGCCAGCAGTGAATTTGGGAACGATGCGGGAAAACTGTTTTTT.

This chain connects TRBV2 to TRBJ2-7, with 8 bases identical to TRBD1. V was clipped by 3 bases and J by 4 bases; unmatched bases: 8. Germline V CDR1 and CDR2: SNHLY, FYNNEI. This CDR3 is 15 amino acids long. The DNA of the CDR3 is TGTGCCAGCAGTGAGCCCGACAGGGGAGCGTACGAGCAGTACTTC. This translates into CASSEPDRGAYEQYF.

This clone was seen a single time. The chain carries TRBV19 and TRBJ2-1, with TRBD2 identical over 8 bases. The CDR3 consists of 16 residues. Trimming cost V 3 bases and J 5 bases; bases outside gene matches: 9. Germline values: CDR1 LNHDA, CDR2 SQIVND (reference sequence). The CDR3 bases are TGTGCCAGTAGTATGGTGATCGGGAGGGGCCACAATGAGCAGTTCTTC. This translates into CASSMVIGRGHNEQFF.